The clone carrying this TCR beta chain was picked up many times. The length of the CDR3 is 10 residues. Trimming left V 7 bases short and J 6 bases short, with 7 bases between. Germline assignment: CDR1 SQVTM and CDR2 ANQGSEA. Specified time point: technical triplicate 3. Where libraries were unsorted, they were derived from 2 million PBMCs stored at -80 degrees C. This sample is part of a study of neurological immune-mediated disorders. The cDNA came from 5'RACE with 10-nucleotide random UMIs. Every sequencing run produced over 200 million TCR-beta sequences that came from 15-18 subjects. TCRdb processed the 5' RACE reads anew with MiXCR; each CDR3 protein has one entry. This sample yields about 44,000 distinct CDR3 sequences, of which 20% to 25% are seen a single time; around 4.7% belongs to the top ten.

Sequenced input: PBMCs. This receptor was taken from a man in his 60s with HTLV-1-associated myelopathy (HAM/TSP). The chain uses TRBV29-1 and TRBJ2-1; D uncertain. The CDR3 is CSAGGNEQFF. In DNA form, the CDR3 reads TGCAGCGCCGGCGGCAATGAGCAGTTCTTC.